The 8 T cell receptor beta chains below all came from one sample that was sequenced in a study of blood T cell repertoires in COVID-19. The assay was immunoSEQ multiplex PCR, and TCRdb's table has in-frame clones only and misses some. The data contain over 250,000 clones, 88% of them seen just once; the ten biggest clones take up 0.65% to 0.9%. Input material: peripheral blood. Receptors originate from a woman in her twenties or thirties with acute or convalescent COVID-19.

This clone was observed a single time. The rearrangement uses TRBV27 and TRBJ1-5, with TRBD1 as a possible D gene (5 bases). V was trimmed by 6 bases and J by 0 bases, leaving 15 bases between them. This CDR3 has 16 residues. From germline, CDR1 is MNHEY and CDR2 SMNVEV (reference sequence). In DNA, the CDR3 is TGTGCCAGCAGGCCGGACAAACACTATAGCAATCAGCCCCAGCATTTT. It is translated as CASRPDKHYSNQPQHF.

The gene calls are TRBV19 and TRBJ1-1; possibly TRBD1 for D (6 bases). This CDR3 is 14 amino acids long. With 6 bases removed from V and 4 bases from J, the gap between germline ends came to 15 bases. Germline V gene data show CDR1 as LNHDA and CDR2 as SQIVND (reference sequence). The CDR3 spells CASSPQGISTEAFF. CDR3 nucleotides: TGTGCCAGTAGCCCACAGGGTATCTCCACTGAAGCTTTCTTT.

This sequence joins TRBV19 and TRBJ2-7; a weak D match, TRBD1 (5 bases). The CDR3 is made up of 14 amino acids. Trimming removed 5 bases from V and 2 bases from J, with 13 bases in between. Germline V gene lookup returns CDR1 LNHDA and CDR2 SQIVND (reference sequence). CDR3 region: CASSPVAGPYEQYF. The CDR3 DNA is TGTGCCAGTAGTCCCGTGGCAGGGCCCTACGAGCAGTACTTC.

The rearrangement uses TRBV7-9 and TRBJ2-5; 8 positions match TRBD1. The germline CDR1 and CDR2 sequences are SEHNR and FQNEAQ (reference sequence). The V and J ends lost 1 base and 5 bases, in that order; junction bases with no gene match: 9. The CDR3 sequence is 16 residues long. DNA for the CDR3: TGTGCCAGCAGCTTAGTAGGGCAGGGGGCCGGGGAGACCCAGTACTTC. This encodes CASSLVGQGAGETQYF. The complete variable domain, with remaining parts taken from reference TRBV7-9 and TRBJ2-5, reads DTGVSQNPRHKITKRGQNVTFRCDPISEHNRLYWYRQTLGQGPEFLTYFQNEAQLEKSRLLSDRFSAERPKGSFSTLEIQRTEQGDSAMYLCASSLVGQGAGETQYFGPGTRLLVL.

This chain links TRBV19 with TRBJ2-5; 10 nucleotides match TRBD2. CDR1 and CDR2 (germline): LNHDA, SQIVND (reference sequence). The CDR3 covers 14 residues. Trimming removed 5 bases from V and 5 bases from J; junction bases left unmatched: 5. This CDR3 reads CASSSSGRGETQYF. The CDR3 DNA reads as TGTGCCAGTAGTTCTAGCGGGAGAGGGGAGACCCAGTACTTC. The entire variable domain, with the rest obtained from reference TRBV19 and TRBJ2-5, is as follows: DGGITQSPKYLFRKEGQNVTLSCEQNLNHDAMYWYRQDPGQGLRLIYYSQIVNDFQKGDIAEGYSVSREKKESFPLTVTSAQKNPTAFYLCASSSSGRGETQYFGPGTRLLVL.

The CDR3 DNA is TGTGCCAGTAGTATAGATCGACAAAACAATGAGCAGTTCTTC. Encoded protein: CASSIDRQNNEQFF. V is TRBV19 and J is TRBJ2-1, with D unclear. CDR3 length: 14 residues. Germline V gene sequence: CDR1 LNHDA, CDR2 SQIVND (reference sequence). Trimming pared 0 bases from V and 5 bases from J, leaving 8 bases between.

The chain combines TRBV5-1 with TRBJ2-5, with 7 positions matching TRBD2. The CDR3 has 14 amino acids. The junction had 7 bases not matched to a gene; V was cut back by 2 bases and J by 6 bases. Germline CDR1 is SGHRS and CDR2 is YFSETQ. CDR3 DNA sequence: TGCGCCAGCAGCTTCGCGGGAGAAGGGAAGACCCAGTACTTC. It is translated as CASSFAGEGKTQYF. Looking up the rest from reference TRBV5-1 and TRBJ2-5 gives the full variable domain: KAGVTQTPRYLIKTRGQQVTLSCSPISGHRSVSWYQQTPGQGLQFLFEYFSETQRNKGNFPGRFSGRQFSNSRSEMNVSTLELGDSALYLCASSFAGEGKTQYFGPGTRLLVL.

The V and J genes are TRBV6-5 and TRBJ2-2; D unresolved. Germline values: CDR1 MNHEY, CDR2 SVGAGI. Between the trimmed V and J ends, which lost 8 bases and 7 bases, there was a span of 17 bases. The CDR3 is 14 amino acids. This CDR3 reads CASSYTGVGGELFF. CDR3 bases: TGTGCCAGCTCATACACCGGAGTTGGCGGGGAGCTGTTTTTT.